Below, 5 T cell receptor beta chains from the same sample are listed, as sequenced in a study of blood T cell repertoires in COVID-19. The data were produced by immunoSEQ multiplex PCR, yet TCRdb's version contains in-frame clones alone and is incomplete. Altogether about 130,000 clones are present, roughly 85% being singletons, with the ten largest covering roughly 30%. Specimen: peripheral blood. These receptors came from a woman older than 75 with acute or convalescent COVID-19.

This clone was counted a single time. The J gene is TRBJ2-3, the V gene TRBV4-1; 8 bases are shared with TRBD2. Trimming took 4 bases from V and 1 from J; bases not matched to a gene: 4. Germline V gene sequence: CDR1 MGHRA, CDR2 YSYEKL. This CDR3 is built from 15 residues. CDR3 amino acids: CASSRAGDRTDTQYF. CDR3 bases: TGCGCCAGCAGCCGAGCGGGGGACCGCACAGATACGCAGTATTTT.

CDR3 coding DNA: TGTGCCAGCAGCTTAGCAGGGGATGAAAAACTGTTTTTT. Translation gives CASSLAGDEKLFF. V and J are TRBV5-4 and TRBJ1-4; D perhaps matches TRBD1 (6 bases). This CDR3 has 13 residues. V lost 2 bases to trimming and J lost 6 bases, with 8 bases between them. The V gene's germline CDR1 is SGHNT and CDR2 YYREEE (reference sequence).

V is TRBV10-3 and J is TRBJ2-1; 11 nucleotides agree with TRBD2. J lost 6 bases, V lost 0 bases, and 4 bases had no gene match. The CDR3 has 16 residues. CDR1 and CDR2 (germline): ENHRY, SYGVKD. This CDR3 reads CAISESFSGGANEQFF. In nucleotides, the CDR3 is TGTGCCATCAGTGAGTCGTTTAGCGGGGGGGCCAATGAGCAGTTCTTC.

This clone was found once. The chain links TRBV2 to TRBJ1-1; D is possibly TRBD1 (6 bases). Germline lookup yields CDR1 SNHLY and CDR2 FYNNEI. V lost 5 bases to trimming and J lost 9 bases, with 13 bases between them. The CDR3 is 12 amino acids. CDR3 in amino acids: CASSPRGRKAFF. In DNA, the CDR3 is TGTGCCAGCAGTCCCAGGGGCAGGAAAGCTTTCTTT.

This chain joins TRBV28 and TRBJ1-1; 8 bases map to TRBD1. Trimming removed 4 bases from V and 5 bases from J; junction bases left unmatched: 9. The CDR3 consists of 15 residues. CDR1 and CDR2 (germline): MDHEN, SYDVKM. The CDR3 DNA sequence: TGTGCCAGCAGTTCCCCCAGGGGGCAGGAGACTGAAGCTTTCTTT. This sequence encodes CASSSPRGQETEAFF.